This entry features one T cell receptor (beta chain) sequence. The target antigen is unknown. The data were taken from a study of cytomegalovirus exposure and HLA in healthy donors. Looking at the study overall: Earlier, approximately 110 million unique TCR beta sequences were recovered from roughly 180 million T cells by an analysis.

Study outcomes and limitations: Reportedly, cytomegalovirus status was diagnosed with high sensitivity and specificity.

13 Jbeta primers and 60 Vbeta primers were used for the PCR. The assay was immunoSEQ multiplex PCR, and TCRdb's table has in-frame clones only and misses some. The sample holds around 140,000 clones, more than 75% seen once. The receptor's source is a male donor in good health and CMV-seronegative. What was sequenced was PBMCs.

The CDR3 protein is CASSFGGRRGGYTF. The CDR3 region has the DNA TGCGCCAGCAGCTTCGGGGGGCGGCGGGGGGGCTACACCTTC. V is TRBV5-1 and J is TRBJ1-2; the D gene is possibly TRBD1 (6 bases). The germline gives CDR1 SGHRS, CDR2 YFSETQ. V was shortened by 2 bases and J by 8 bases, with 16 bases between the two germline ends. This CDR3 contains 14 residues.